This T cell receptor beta chain was profiled in a study of blood T cell repertoires in COVID-19. Study background: Donors in the United States, Italy and Spain gave samples during acute or convalescent COVID-19.

Per the germline V gene, CDR1 is LNHDA and CDR2 is SQIVND (reference sequence). The V and J ends lost 3 bases and 1 base respectively, with 9 bases between them. The CDR3 contains 14 residues. Generated by immunoSEQ multiplex PCR, the TCRdb table keeps only in-frame clones and is missing some. This repertoire shows 150,000 or so clones, roughly 93% found once; its top ten account for approximately 4.6%. This TCR derives from a woman aged 45-65 years with acute or convalescent COVID-19. This chain uses TRBV19 with TRBJ1-1; perhaps TRBD1 as D (6 bases). Sequencing was performed on peripheral blood. The CDR3 DNA reads TGTGCCAGTAGTATTGGCAGGGGGAACACTGAAGCTTTCTTT. Its protein product is CASSIGRGNTEAFF.